This paragraph reports one TCR beta chain. Its antigen is not identified. Sequencing relied on immunoSEQ assay v3.0, run at survey level. The table came from immunoSEQ multiplex PCR; TCRdb's copy has only in-frame clones and leaves some out. The profile shows about 30,000 clones, almost 95% of them singletons. Germline V CDR1 and CDR2: SGHAT, FQNNGV. The V and J ends lost 5 bases and 1 base respectively, with 9 bases between them. The CDR3 extends over 14 amino acids. These data belong to a study of long-term antiretroviral therapy in people with HIV. General observations from the study: Unavailable data included ART adherence, viral resistance and therapy changes (switches in treatment).

V usage is TRBV11-2 and J usage is TRBJ1-3; D is perhaps TRBD1 (5 bases). Sequenced here: unsorted PBMCs, sampled approximately 7.4 years after starting antiretroviral therapy. The sequence was obtained from a middle-aged man with HIV. CDR3 residues: CASSQGASGNTIYF. The DNA of the CDR3 is TGTGCCAGCAGCCAGGGCGCTTCTGGAAACACCATATATTTT.